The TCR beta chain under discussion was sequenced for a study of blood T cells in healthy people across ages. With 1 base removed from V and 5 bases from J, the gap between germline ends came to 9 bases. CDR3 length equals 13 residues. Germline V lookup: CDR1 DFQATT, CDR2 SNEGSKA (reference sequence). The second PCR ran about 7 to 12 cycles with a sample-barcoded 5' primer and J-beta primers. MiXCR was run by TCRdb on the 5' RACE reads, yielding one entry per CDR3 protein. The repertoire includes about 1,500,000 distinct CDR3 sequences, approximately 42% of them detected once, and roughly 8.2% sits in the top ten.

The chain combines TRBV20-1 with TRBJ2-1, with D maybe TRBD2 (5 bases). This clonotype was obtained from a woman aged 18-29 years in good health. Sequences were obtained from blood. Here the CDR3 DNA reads TGCAGTGCTAGAGGGACTTCTGACAATGAGCAGTTCTTC. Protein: CSARGTSDNEQFF.